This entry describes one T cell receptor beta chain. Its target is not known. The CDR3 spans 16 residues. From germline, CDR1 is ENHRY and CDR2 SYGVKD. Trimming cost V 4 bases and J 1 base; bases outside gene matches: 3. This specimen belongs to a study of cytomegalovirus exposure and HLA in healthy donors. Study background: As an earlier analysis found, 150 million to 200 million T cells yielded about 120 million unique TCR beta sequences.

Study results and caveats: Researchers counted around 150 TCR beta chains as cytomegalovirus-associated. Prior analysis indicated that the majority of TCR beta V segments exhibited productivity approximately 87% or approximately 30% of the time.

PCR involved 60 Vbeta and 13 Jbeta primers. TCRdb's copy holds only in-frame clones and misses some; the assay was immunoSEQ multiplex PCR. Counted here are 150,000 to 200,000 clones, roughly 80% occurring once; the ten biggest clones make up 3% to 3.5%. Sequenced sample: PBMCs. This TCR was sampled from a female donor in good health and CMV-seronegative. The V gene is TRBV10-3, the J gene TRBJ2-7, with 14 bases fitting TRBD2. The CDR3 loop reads CAISGTSGRLSYEQYF. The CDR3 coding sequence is TGTGCCATCAGTGGGACTAGCGGGAGGTTGTCCTACGAGCAGTACTTC.